This entry lists 9 T cell receptor beta chains sequenced from one sample in a study of blood T cell repertoires in COVID-19 (dated by TCRdb to 2019 to 2021). Library generation was performed with the immunoSEQ multiplex PCR assay. Here the immuneACCESS table is served through TCRdb, limited to in-frame sequences with V and J called. Missing clones are a known gap in these copies; in checked studies unresolved V genes cover under half, and the rest lacks a known reason. The sample profile shows 250,000 to 300,000 clones; about 89% of them were found once. The ten largest account for roughly an eighth of the sample. The sample taken for sequencing was peripheral blood. These TCRs come from a woman aged 55 to 70 with acute or convalescent COVID-19.

The chain recombines TRBV18 with TRBJ1-2; no clear D gene. The CDR3 sequence is 14 residues long. V was clipped by 5 bases and J by 0 bases, with 10 bases between them. Germline CDR1 is KGHSH and CDR2 is LQKENI. As DNA, the CDR3 is TGTGCCAGCTCAGTCACAGCTACTAACTATGGCTACACCTTC. Protein sequence: CASSVTATNYGYTF.

V usage is TRBV9 and J usage is TRBJ2-1, with D perhaps TRBD2 (5 bases). The germline CDR1 and CDR2 sequences are SGDLS and YYNGEE. V was clipped by 0 bases and J by 13 bases, with 20 bases between them. CDR3 size: 15 residues. For the CDR3, the DNA is TGTGCCAGCAGCGTAGGGGCCCTAGCCGGAACACAACAGTTCTTC. As protein: CASSVGALAGTQQFF.

CDR3 nucleotides: TGTGCCAGCAGTGAAGCGCTTCGGGTCCTGTGGAATCAGCCCCAGCATTTT. Residues: CASSEALRVLWNQPQHF. The chain combines TRBV2 with TRBJ1-5; unclear D gene. V shed 0 bases and J shed 4 bases, with 16 bases lying between them. CDR3 length: 17 amino acids. The germline V gene encodes CDR1 SNHLY and CDR2 FYNNEI.

The chain couples TRBV3-1 (or the pseudogene TRBV3-2) to TRBJ1-5; weak D call: TRBD1 (5 bases). The CDR3 is 14 residues long. The ends were cut back, 1 base at V and 7 bases at J, with 11 bases in the middle. Per germline, CDR1 LGHDT and CDR2 YNNKEL (reference sequence). CDR3: CASSQASGQQPQHF. In nucleotides, the CDR3 is TGTGCCAGCAGCCAAGCTTCAGGGCAACAGCCCCAGCATTTT.

The chain couples TRBV18 to TRBJ1-4; 7 bases map to TRBD1. The V gene's germline CDR1 is KGHSH and CDR2 LQKENI. The junction had 13 bases not matched to a gene; V was cut back by 5 bases and J by 7 bases. CDR3 size: 16 residues. CDR3 sequence reads: CASSTRQGTISEKLFF. DNA for the CDR3: TGTGCCAGCTCAACTCGACAGGGCACAATAAGTGAAAAACTGTTTTTT.

The V gene is TRBV7-8, the J gene TRBJ1-4; a possible D gene is TRBD1 (6 bases). The CDR3 totals 16 residues. Per germline, CDR1 SGHVS and CDR2 FQNEAQ. V lost 1 base, J lost 0 bases, and 9 bases lay in between. The CDR3 nucleotides are TGTGCCAGCAGCTTAGACAGGGATGCAACTAATGAAAAACTGTTTTTT. Its translation: CASSLDRDATNEKLFF.

This clone was seen a few times. V usage is TRBV29-1 and J usage is TRBJ1-2; no clear D gene. Trimming removed 7 bases from V and 0 bases from J, with 6 bases in between. Germline CDR1 reads SQVTM; CDR2 reads ANQGSEA. The length of the CDR3 is 11 residues. CDR3 nucleotide sequence: TGCAGCGCAAGAGCTAACTATGGCTACACCTTC. Residues: CSARANYGYTF.

This chain connects TRBV2 to TRBJ2-2, with TRBD1 matching over 9 bases. Germline V gene data show CDR1 as SNHLY and CDR2 as FYNNEI. This CDR3 spans 17 amino acids. V gave up 4 bases and J gave up 5 bases; unmatched junction bases: 11. The CDR3 nucleotides read TGTGCCAGCAGTGTACTTGGGACAGGGATAAGAACCGGGGAGCTGTTTTTT. Protein sequence: CASSVLGTGIRTGELFF.

The gene calls are TRBV6-2 or TRBV6-3 and TRBJ2-2, with 9 bases matching TRBD2. Germline V gene data show CDR1 as MNHEY and CDR2 as SVGEGT. This CDR3 region has 18 residues. The V gene end was trimmed by 2 bases and the J gene end by 2 bases; junction bases not matched to a gene: 9. CDR3 coding DNA: TGTGCCAGCAGTTACGGTCTAGCGGGGCTCCAAAACACCGGGGAGCTGTTTTTT. It specifies CASSYGLAGLQNTGELFF.